The next 27 T cell receptor beta chains were all read from a single sample in a study of identical twins. TCRdb passed the 5' RACE reads through MiXCR, listing each CDR3 protein once. The sample contains fewer than 500,000 distinct CDR3 sequences, roughly 24% of which appear only once. The same sample was also used in a study of T cells expressing NK-cell markers.

Material for sequencing was CD4+ T cells sorted from blood. The source of these receptors is a woman aged 18-29 years in good health.

This clonotype was seen repeatedly, ten times or more. J is TRBJ2-2 and V is TRBV5-1; D remains unclear. Germline lookup yields CDR1 SGHRS and CDR2 YFSETQ. This CDR3 region has 12 residues. The ends were cut back, 0 bases at V and 7 bases at J, with 4 bases in the middle. This chain's CDR3 is CASSLVDGELFF. The DNA for the CDR3 is TGCGCCAGCAGCTTGGTCGACGGGGAGCTGTTTTTT.

The V call is TRBV6-1, the J call TRBJ2-5; 7 nucleotides align to TRBD1. Losses at the gene ends were 3 bases for V and 2 bases for J; bases not matched to a gene: 9. This CDR3 is 16 amino acids long. Germline assignment: CDR1 MNHNS and CDR2 SASEGT. Written as DNA, the CDR3 is TGTGCCAGCAGTGATTCCCTGACCAGGGGGCAAGAGACCCAGTACTTC. This gives the protein CASSDSLTRGQETQYF.

This chain connects TRBV12-3 or TRBV12-4 to TRBJ1-3; no clear D. The CDR3 is 14 residues long. Trimming removed 6 bases from V and 2 bases from J, with 11 bases in between. The chain's CDR3 is CASSWGLAGNTIYF. CDR3 sequence (DNA): TGTGCCAGCAGCTGGGGATTAGCTGGAAACACCATATATTTT.

The genes are TRBV20-1 and TRBJ1-1; D call uncertain. Germline CDR1 reads DFQATT; CDR2 reads SNEGSKA (reference sequence). V was pared by 7 bases and J by 1 base, with 7 bases between. CDR3 size: 11 residues. The CDR3 bases are TGCAGTGTCGGAACGAACACTGAAGCTTTCTTT. Its protein product is CSVGTNTEAFF.

This clonotype has only a few counts. The gene calls are TRBV10-1 and TRBJ2-1; weak D call: TRBD1 (6 bases). The germline gives CDR1 WNHNN, CDR2 SYGVQD (reference sequence). The length of the CDR3 is 15 residues. V was trimmed by 2 bases and J by 6 bases, leaving 14 bases between them. The CDR3 nucleotides are TGCGCCAGCAGTGAGCAGCAAGGGGGTATCAATGAGCAGTTCTTC. Its protein is CASSEQQGGINEQFF.

The V and J genes are TRBV10-3 and TRBJ2-1; 8 nucleotides align to TRBD2. Germline CDR1 and CDR2: ENHRY and SYGVKD. Losses at the gene ends were 6 bases for V and 8 bases for J; bases not matched to a gene: 12. The CDR3 has 15 residues. The CDR3 spells CAIRSSGGVTHEQFF. The CDR3 nucleotides are TGTGCCATCAGATCGAGCGGGGGAGTTACCCATGAGCAGTTCTTC.

CDR3 sequence (DNA): TGTGCCATCACCACGGACAGGGATGCTTACAATGAGCAGTTCTTC. Protein product: CAITTDRDAYNEQFF. V usage is TRBV10-3 and J usage is TRBJ2-1; 8 bases align to TRBD1. Germline lookup yields CDR1 ENHRY and CDR2 SYGVKD. The CDR3 has 15 residues. The J segment lost 4 bases and the V segment lost 7 bases, leaving 9 bases of the junction unmatched.

J is TRBJ2-4 and V is TRBV20-1; the match to TRBD2 covers 8 bases. CDR3 length: 13 amino acids. J was trimmed by 8 bases and V by 4 bases; bases with no gene match: 7. CDR1 is DFQATT, CDR2 SNEGSKA, per germline (reference sequence). DNA for the CDR3: TGCAGTGCTACAAAGGCCGGGAGGGACATTCAGTACTTC. Protein product: CSATKAGRDIQYF.

The gene calls are TRBV9 and TRBJ2-3, with 8 bases lining up with TRBD2. Germline V gene sequence: CDR1 SGDLS, CDR2 YYNGEE. V dropped 4 bases and J dropped 5; count of bases not matched to a gene: 6. CDR3 length: 14 residues. In nucleotides, the CDR3 is TGTGCCAGCAGCCCCCGACTAGCGATAGATACGCAGTATTTT. This codes for CASSPRLAIDTQYF.

In this sample, this clonotype turned up a few times. The rearrangement links TRBV20-1 to TRBJ2-7; 7 nucleotides line up with TRBD2. The germline gives CDR1 DFQATT, CDR2 SNEGSKA (reference sequence). The CDR3 runs to 14 residues. With 2 bases clipped from V and 2 bases from J, the junction kept 6 bases outside the gene matches. The CDR3 protein is CSARPPSGTYEQYF. The CDR3 DNA is TGCAGTGCTAGACCTCCTAGCGGTACCTACGAGCAGTACTTC.

This clonotype was found many times. CDR3 in amino acids: CASSPVTGLNTEAFF. The CDR3 nucleotides read TGCGCCAGCAGCCCGGTGACGGGGCTGAACACTGAAGCTTTCTTT. V and J are TRBV5-1 and TRBJ1-1, with D perhaps matching TRBD1 (5 bases). V was shortened by 4 bases and J by 0 bases, with 13 bases between the two germline ends. The CDR3 covers 15 residues. Germline CDR1 SGHRS, CDR2 YFSETQ. Supplemented by reference TRBV5-1 and TRBJ1-1, the full variable domain reads KAGVTQTPRYLIKTRGQQVTLSCSPISGHRSVSWYQQTPGQGLQFLFEYFSETQRNKGNFPGRFSGRQFSNSRSEMNVSTLELGDSALYLCASSPVTGLNTEAFFGQGTRLTVV.

This chain uses TRBV7-8 with TRBJ2-7; possibly TRBD2 for D (5 bases). V was shortened by 1 base and J by 5 bases, with 15 bases between the two germline ends. This CDR3 is built from 15 residues. From germline, CDR1 is SGHVS and CDR2 FQNEAQ. This CDR3 is CASSLGTSYYNEQYF. The CDR3 DNA is TGTGCCAGCAGCTTAGGGACTTCTTACTACAACGAGCAGTACTTC.

The sample holds a few counts of this clonotype. The V gene is TRBV12-3 or TRBV12-4, the J gene TRBJ1-5; D not resolved. The ends were cut back, 1 base at V and 9 bases at J, with 7 bases in the middle. CDR3 length: 12 amino acids. The CDR3 bases are TGTGCCAGCAGTTTAGAGGTGGGGCCCCAGCATTTT. It encodes CASSLEVGPQHF.

This clonotype was seen a handful of times. J is TRBJ2-1 and V is TRBV5-1; no definite D call. Germline V gives CDR1 SGHRS, CDR2 YFSETQ. This CDR3 has 14 residues. With 0 bases removed from V and 10 bases from J, the gap between germline ends came to 14 bases. The CDR3 DNA sequence: TGCGCCAGCAGCTTGGGCGGTCACAAGCAGGAGCAGTTCTTC. Translation: CASSLGGHKQEQFF.

The table lists this clonotype with a few counts. The V and J genes are TRBV5-1 and TRBJ2-3; possible D gene TRBD1, 5 bases. The germline V and J ends were trimmed by 4 bases and 1 base, with 13 bases remaining between them. The CDR3 covers 15 residues. CDR1 SGHRS and CDR2 YFSETQ come from the germline V gene. The CDR3 DNA follows: TGCGCCAGCAGCCTCCACGACAGTCGCACAGATACGCAGTATTTT. Translating it yields CASSLHDSRTDTQYF.

This clonotype was detected a few times. The gene calls are TRBV11-3 and TRBJ2-7, with D unresolved. In germline, CDR1 is SGHNT, CDR2 YENEEA. Trimming took off 2 bases at V and 2 bases at J, with 10 bases between the two ends. This CDR3 has 14 residues. In nucleotides, the CDR3 is TGTGCCAGCAGCTTAAACCCCCTCGCCTACGAGCAGTACTTC. As protein: CASSLNPLAYEQYF.

This clonotype showed up many times. The rearrangement joins TRBV5-1 to TRBJ1-5; D might be TRBD1 (5 bases). Germline assignment: CDR1 SGHRS and CDR2 YFSETQ. CDR3 length equals 15 residues. V shed 4 bases and J shed 0 bases, with 11 bases lying between them. The CDR3 region has the DNA TGCGCCAGCAGCCGGGACGGTTATAGCAATCAGCCCCAGCATTTT. Translating gives CASSRDGYSNQPQHF. Using reference TRBV5-1 and TRBJ1-5 for the parts outside the CDR3, the full variable domain is KAGVTQTPRYLIKTRGQQVTLSCSPISGHRSVSWYQQTPGQGLQFLFEYFSETQRNKGNFPGRFSGRQFSNSRSEMNVSTLELGDSALYLCASSRDGYSNQPQHFGDGTRLSIL.

This chain joins TRBV29-1 and TRBJ2-7; D ambiguous. The CDR3 is 11 amino acids. CDR1 is SQVTM, CDR2 ANQGSEA, per germline. V lost 4 bases, J lost 2 bases, and 6 bases lay in between. The CDR3 region is CSVVLPYEQYF. The DNA of the CDR3 is TGCAGCGTTGTTTTACCCTACGAGCAGTACTTC.

V is TRBV5-5 and J is TRBJ2-1, with TRBD2 matching over 11 bases. The germline gives CDR1 SGHKS, CDR2 YYEKEE (reference sequence). The CDR3 has 16 amino acids. Losses at the gene ends were 0 bases for V and 5 bases for J; bases not matched to a gene: 4. The CDR3, as DNA: TGTGCCAGCAGCTTGGGGCCGACTAGCGGGAACAATGAGCAGTTCTTC. Its protein is CASSLGPTSGNNEQFF.

V usage is TRBV7-2 and J usage is TRBJ1-5; weak D call: TRBD1 (5 bases). Germline assignment: CDR1 SGHTA and CDR2 FQGNSA. CDR3 size: 15 residues. The V and J ends lost 5 bases and 5 bases respectively, with 16 bases between them. Here the CDR3 DNA reads TGTGCCAGCAGCCCATCGGTAAGGGGCGATCAGCCCCAGCATTTT. Translated, it gives CASSPSVRGDQPQHF.

The V gene is TRBV20-1, the J gene TRBJ1-2; the D gene is possibly TRBD1 (5 bases). V was clipped by 2 bases and J by 5 bases, with 6 bases between them. The length of the CDR3 is 11 residues. Germline assignment: CDR1 DFQATT and CDR2 SNEGSKA (reference sequence). CDR3 protein: CSARRGYGYTF. DNA for the CDR3: TGCAGTGCTAGAAGGGGATATGGCTACACCTTC.

A few counts support this clonotype. V and J are TRBV20-1 and TRBJ2-1; 9 bases fit TRBD2. Looked up from germline, CDR1 is DFQATT and CDR2 is SNEGSKA (reference sequence). This CDR3 has 15 residues. The V and J ends lost 8 bases and 1 base, in that order; junction bases with no gene match: 9. The CDR3 protein is CSTFLAGLSYNEQFF. In DNA, the CDR3 is TGCAGTACATTTCTAGCGGGGCTATCCTACAATGAGCAGTTCTTC.

In its sample, this clonotype was seen a few times. The genes are TRBV12-3 or TRBV12-4 and TRBJ2-1; 10 bases line up with TRBD2. J was trimmed by 8 bases and V by 5 bases; bases with no gene match: 18. The CDR3 is 18 amino acids. In DNA form, the CDR3 reads TGTGCCAGCAGTAGCTCTCTAGCGGGAGTTGGTTTTTTGGATGAGCAGTTCTTC. Amino acids: CASSSSLAGVGFLDEQFF.

In DNA form, the CDR3 reads TGTGCCAGCAGCCAAGTGTTAGGTAATGAGCAGTTCTTC. Translation: CASSQVLGNEQFF. The rearrangement uses TRBV3-1 and TRBJ2-1; no firm D call. With 1 base removed from V and 7 bases from J, the gap between germline ends came to 8 bases. Germline loops: CDR1 LGHDT, CDR2 YNNKEL (reference sequence). This CDR3 is 13 amino acids long.

This clonotype appeared many times. V usage is TRBV20-1 and J usage is TRBJ2-4; D is unclear. CDR1 is DFQATT, CDR2 SNEGSKA, per germline (reference sequence). Trimming took off 4 bases at V and 0 bases at J, with 4 bases between the two ends. The CDR3 loop spans 12 amino acids. The chain's CDR3 is CSANLAKNIQYF. The CDR3 nucleotides are TGCAGTGCTAATTTAGCCAAAAACATTCAGTACTTC.

Only a few counts were recorded for this clonotype. The chain links TRBV5-1 to TRBJ2-3; D perhaps matches TRBD2 (6 bases). Trimming shortened V by 4 bases and J by 2 bases, and 17 bases separated the two germline ends. Per germline, CDR1 SGHRS and CDR2 YFSETQ. The CDR3 totals 16 residues. CDR3 DNA sequence: TGCGCCAGCAGCGGGGAGACGGGAGTCCCCACAGATACGCAGTATTTT. The encoded protein is CASSGETGVPTDTQYF. Together with reference TRBV5-1 and TRBJ2-3, the CDR3 gives the full variable domain: KAGVTQTPRYLIKTRGQQVTLSCSPISGHRSVSWYQQTPGQGLQFLFEYFSETQRNKGNFPGRFSGRQFSNSRSEMNVSTLELGDSALYLCASSGETGVPTDTQYFGPGTRLTVL.

The chain joins TRBV12-3 or TRBV12-4 to TRBJ2-1; 11 positions match TRBD2. Germline trimming cut 6 bases from V and 6 bases from J; bases unmatched to any gene: 10. This CDR3 has 16 amino acids. The CDR3 DNA reads as TGTGCCAGCAGGTACCGGGTAGCGGGAGGGTCCAATGAGCAGTTCTTC. Amino acids: CASRYRVAGGSNEQFF.